This T cell receptor (beta chain) appears in the sequencing data of a study of regulatory T cells in long-lasting Graves disease. Arm-PCR of CDR3 regions and iRepertoire HTBI primers were the basis on which TCR beta libraries were built. As handled by the study authors: Throughout the samples, researchers identified roughly 60 TRBV and roughly 14 TRBJ segments. One entry per CDR3 protein, called by TCRdb with MiXCR from the multiplex PCR reads. The V and J calls reflect TCRdb's pipeline rather than the authors' work. Found here are some 250,000 distinct CDR3 sequences, approximately 20% of them singletons; the top ten hold approximately 20%. This clonotype was seen many times. What it binds is not known. Germline and junction disagree at one end, which may indicate a read error. General study results and limits: Accuracy was possibly reduced by small sample size.

Time point in this sample: newly diagnosed GD, antithyroid drugs for less than 3 months. PBMCs provided the RNA from which the TCR library was made. Sequenced here: peripheral blood mononuclear cells (PBMCs), sampled at new diagnosis, from a patient treated with antithyroid drugs. The source is a female donor with Graves disease.

CDR3 sequence (DNA): TGTGCCAGCAGCCCTATCGGGACCGGGAGAGCCTACAATGAGCAGTTCTTC. It is translated as CASSPIGTGRAYNEQFF. The chain combines TRBV4-3 with TRBJ2-1; maybe TRBD2 (6 bases). This CDR3 has 17 amino acids. CDR1 is LGHNA and CDR2 is YSLEER in the germline V gene.